This TCR beta chain derives from a study of T cells in women clearing cervical HPV infection. Overall study: Controls were women whose single incident HPV16 infection cleared within 12 months without precancer or cancer.

The repertoire was sequenced with immunoSEQ multiplex PCR; TCRdb's copy has only in-frame clones and lacks some. This listing includes approximately 44,000 clones. Comment on this clone: The CDR3 end falls 3 residues outside the read, so it is completed with the germline J gene.

The CDR3 loop spans 13 amino acids. Trimming left V 2 bases short and J 4 bases short, with 9 bases between. The germline CDR1 and CDR2 sequences are MNHEY and SVGEGT. The genes are TRBV6-2 or TRBV6-3 and TRBJ2-7, with D perhaps matching TRBD1 (6 bases). This receptor was identified in a woman between 18 and 69 years old with a cervical HPV16 infection that either progressed to CIN3+ or cleared (not recorded which). Sequenced: blood buffy coat. The sequenced CDR3 bases are TGTGCCAGCAGTTACCCGGACAGATACGAG. Translation: CASSYPDRYE. The CDR3 as a whole reads CASSYPDRYEQYF.